The clone carrying this T cell receptor beta chain was counted once. This sample's time point: blood 4 weeks post-SBRT, at nephrectomy. Indicated treatment: 15 Gy SBRT to primary tumor, nephrectomy 4 weeks later. Nephrectomy followed 15 Gy stereotactic body radiation by 4 weeks. The patient's renal cell carcinoma had clear cell pathology. This sample was taken from a study of radiation and T cells in renal cell carcinoma. The V gene's germline CDR1 is MNHNY and CDR2 SVGAGI (reference sequence). With 5 bases removed from V and 7 bases from J, the gap between germline ends came to 14 bases. CDR3 length: 14 amino acids. The data were produced by immunoSEQ multiplex PCR, yet TCRdb's version contains in-frame clones alone and is incomplete. This table has roughly 61,000 clones, over 60% appearing once.

This sample comprised blood, obtained from a patient whose treatment included radiotherapy and nephrectomy. The V call is TRBV6-6, the J call TRBJ2-2, with D possibly matching TRBD2 (5 bases). This receptor was obtained from a man in his sixties with renal cell carcinoma. CDR3 bases: TGTGCCAGCAGTAGGACTGGGGAAGGCGGGGAGCTGTTTTTT. Amino acid sequence: CASSRTGEGGELFF.